The 10 T cell receptor beta chains in this list originate from one sample, sequenced in a study of T cell responses to AZD1222 COVID-19 vaccine. Sequencing used immunoSEQ multiplex PCR; TCRdb keeps in-frame clones, though not all of them. Among roughly 100,000 clones listed, 80% to 90% were seen once. This specimen consisted of peripheral blood, obtained on day 0 of AZD1222 vaccination. Receptor source: an adult in good health.

J is TRBJ2-7 and V is TRBV2, with 8 bases that match TRBD2. CDR3 length: 16 residues. CDR1 SNHLY and CDR2 FYNNEI come from the germline V gene. V dropped 2 bases and J dropped 0; count of bases not matched to a gene: 6. The CDR3 sequence: CASSEPTSGLSYEQYF. CDR3 sequence (DNA): TGTGCCAGCAGTGAACCCACTAGCGGTCTCTCCTACGAGCAGTACTTC.

With respect to this clone: The same CDR3 is also encoded by other DNA sequences in this sample. The chain is built from TRBV14 and TRBJ1-2, with 9 bases identical to TRBD1. CDR1 is SGHDN and CDR2 is FVKESK in the germline V gene. The CDR3 loop spans 15 amino acids. V lost 0 bases and J lost 7; bases outside the gene matches: 6. CDR3 bases: TGTGCCAGCAGCCAAGATCTCGGGACAGGGAGTGGCTACACCTTC. Protein: CASSQDLGTGSGYTF.

V usage is TRBV29-1 and J usage is TRBJ2-1; D gene unclear. Germline V lookup: CDR1 SQVTM, CDR2 ANQGSEA. The CDR3 is made up of 14 amino acids. The CDR3 protein is CTGLGRPPYNEQFF. The CDR3 bases are TGCACCGGTTTAGGGCGCCCTCCCTACAATGAGCAGTTCTTC.

This clone was found a few times. CDR3 amino acids: CASRLIGVRSSYNEQFF. The DNA of the CDR3 is TGTGCCAGCAGACTAATCGGGGTCCGTAGCTCCTACAATGAGCAGTTCTTC. The rearrangement joins TRBV27 to TRBJ2-1; possibly TRBD2 for D (5 bases). CDR3 length: 17 residues. V was trimmed by 6 bases and J by 0 bases, leaving 18 bases between them. Looked up from germline, CDR1 is MNHEY and CDR2 is SMNVEV (reference sequence).

The V and J genes are TRBV28 and TRBJ1-5; weak D call: TRBD1 (6 bases). This CDR3 comprises 15 residues. The germline CDR1 and CDR2 sequences are MDHEN and SYDVKM. V lost 5 bases, J lost 2 bases, and 13 bases lay in between. CDR3 in DNA: TGTGCCAGCAGTGTGGGGGGCTTTGGCAATCAGCCCCAGCATTTT. Its protein is CASSVGGFGNQPQHF.

This chain connects TRBV4-2 to TRBJ1-5; D gene ambiguous. The length of the CDR3 is 15 residues. Per the germline V gene, CDR1 is LGHNA and CDR2 is YNFKEQ. Trimming took 0 bases from V and 4 from J, leaving 10 bases between them. CDR3 bases: TGTGCCAGCAGCCAAGAGATGTGGTTGAATCAGCCCCAGCATTTT. Amino acids: CASSQEMWLNQPQHF.

This rearrangement joins TRBV20-1 to TRBJ2-7; maybe TRBD2 (5 bases). This CDR3 spans 11 amino acids. V lost 7 bases, J lost 0 bases, and 7 bases lay in between. Germline CDR1 and CDR2: DFQATT and SNEGSKA (reference sequence). CDR3 protein: CSGTFSYEQYF. The CDR3 DNA is TGCAGTGGGACTTTCTCCTACGAGCAGTACTTC.

The rearrangement joins TRBV5-1 to TRBJ2-2, with TRBD2 identical over 16 bases. Germline CDR1 reads SGHRS; CDR2 reads YFSETQ. The V and J ends lost 4 bases and 4 bases, in that order; junction bases with no gene match: 16. The CDR3 has 21 amino acids. This chain's CDR3 is CASSAGLAGGRGRPGTGELFF. The CDR3 region has the DNA TGCGCCAGCAGCGCGGGACTAGCGGGGGGGCGAGGGCGCCCGGGCACCGGGGAGCTGTTTTTT.

The chain couples TRBV4-1 to TRBJ2-3; D is unresolved. Germline V gene data show CDR1 as MGHRA and CDR2 as YSYEKL. CDR3 size: 18 residues. V was cut by 0 bases and J by 1 base, with 17 bases left in between. The DNA of the CDR3 is TGCGCCAGCAGCCAAGAATTGGGCTCGGGCTATGGCACAGATACGCAGTATTTT. It specifies CASSQELGSGYGTDTQYF.

The chain has TRBV3-1 (or the pseudogene TRBV3-2) and TRBJ1-2; D remains ambiguous. The CDR3 sequence is 13 residues long. Germline assignment: CDR1 LGHDT and CDR2 YNNKEL (reference sequence). The V end was cut by 1 base, the J end by 4 bases, with 7 bases between. The CDR3 region is CASSQVDVYGYTF. For the CDR3, the DNA is TGTGCCAGCAGCCAAGTTGATGTCTATGGCTACACCTTC.